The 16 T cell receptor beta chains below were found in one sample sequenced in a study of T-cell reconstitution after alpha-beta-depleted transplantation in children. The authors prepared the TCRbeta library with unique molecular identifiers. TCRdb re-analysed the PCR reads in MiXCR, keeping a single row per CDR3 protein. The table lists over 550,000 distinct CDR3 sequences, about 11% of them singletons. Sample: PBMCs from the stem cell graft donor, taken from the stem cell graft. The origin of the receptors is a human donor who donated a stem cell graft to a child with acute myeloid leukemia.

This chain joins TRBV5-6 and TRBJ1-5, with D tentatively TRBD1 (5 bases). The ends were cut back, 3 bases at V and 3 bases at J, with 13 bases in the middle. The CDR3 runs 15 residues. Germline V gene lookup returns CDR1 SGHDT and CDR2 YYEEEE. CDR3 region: CASSSRQSYNQPQHF. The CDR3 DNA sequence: TGTGCCAGCAGCTCTCGACAGAGTTACAATCAGCCCCAGCATTTT. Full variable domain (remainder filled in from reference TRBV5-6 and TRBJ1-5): DAGVTQSPTHLIKTRGQQVTLRCSPKSGHDTVSWYQQALGQGPQFIFQYYEEEERQRGNFPDRFSGHQFPNYSSELNVNALLLGDSALYLCASSSRQSYNQPQHFGDGTRLSIL.

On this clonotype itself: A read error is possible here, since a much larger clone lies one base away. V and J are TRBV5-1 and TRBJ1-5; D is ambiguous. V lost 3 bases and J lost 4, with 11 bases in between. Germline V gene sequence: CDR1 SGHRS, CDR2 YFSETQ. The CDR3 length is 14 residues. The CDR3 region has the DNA TGCGCCAGCAGCTCCGACACCCCTAATCAGCCCCAGCATTTT. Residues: CASSSDTPNQPQHF.

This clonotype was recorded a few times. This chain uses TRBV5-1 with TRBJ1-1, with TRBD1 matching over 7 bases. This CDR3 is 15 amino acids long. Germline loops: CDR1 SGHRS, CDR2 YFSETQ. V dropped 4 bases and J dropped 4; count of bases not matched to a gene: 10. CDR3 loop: CASSQVDRAGTEAFF. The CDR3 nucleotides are TGCGCCAGCAGCCAAGTCGACAGGGCGGGCACTGAAGCTTTCTTT.

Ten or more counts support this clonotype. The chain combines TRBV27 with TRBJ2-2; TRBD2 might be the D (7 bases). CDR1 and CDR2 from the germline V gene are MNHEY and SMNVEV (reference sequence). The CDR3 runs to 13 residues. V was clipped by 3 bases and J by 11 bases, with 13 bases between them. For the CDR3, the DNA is TGTGCCAGCAGTTTTGGGCGGGGGCATGAGCTGTTTTTT. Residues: CASSFGRGHELFF.

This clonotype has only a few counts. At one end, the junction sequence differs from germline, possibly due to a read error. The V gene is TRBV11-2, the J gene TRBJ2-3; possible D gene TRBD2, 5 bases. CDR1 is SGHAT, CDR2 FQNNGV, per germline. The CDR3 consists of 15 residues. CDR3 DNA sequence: TGTGCCAGTAGCTCCCTTCGGACTGGCAAAGATACGCAGTATTTT. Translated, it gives CASSSLRTGKDTQYF.

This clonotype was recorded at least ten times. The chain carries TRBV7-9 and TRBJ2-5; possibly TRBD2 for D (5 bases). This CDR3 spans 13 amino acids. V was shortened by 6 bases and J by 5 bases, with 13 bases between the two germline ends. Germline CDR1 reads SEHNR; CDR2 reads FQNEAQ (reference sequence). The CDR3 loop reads CASSLLGGETQYF. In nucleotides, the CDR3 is TGTGCCAGCAGTCTTCTAGGCGGGGAGACCCAGTACTTC.

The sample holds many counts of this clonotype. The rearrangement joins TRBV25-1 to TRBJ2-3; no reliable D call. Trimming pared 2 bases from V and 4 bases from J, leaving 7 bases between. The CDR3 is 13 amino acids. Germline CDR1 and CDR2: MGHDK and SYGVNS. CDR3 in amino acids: CASSESSPDTQYF. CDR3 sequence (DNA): TGTGCCAGCAGTGAAAGTTCCCCAGATACGCAGTATTTT.

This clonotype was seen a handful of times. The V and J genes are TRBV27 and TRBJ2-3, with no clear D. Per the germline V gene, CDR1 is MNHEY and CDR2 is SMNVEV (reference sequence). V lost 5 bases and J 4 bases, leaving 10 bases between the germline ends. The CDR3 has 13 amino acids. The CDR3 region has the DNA TGTGCCAGCAGTCCCTTTGTGGCAGATACGCAGTATTTT. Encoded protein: CASSPFVADTQYF.

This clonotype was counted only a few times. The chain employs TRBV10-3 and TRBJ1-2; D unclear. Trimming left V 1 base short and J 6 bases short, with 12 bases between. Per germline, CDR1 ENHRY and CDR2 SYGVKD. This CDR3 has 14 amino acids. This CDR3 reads CAISEWKKYDGYTF. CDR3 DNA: TGTGCCATCAGTGAGTGGAAGAAGTATGATGGCTACACCTTC.

The DNA for the CDR3 is TGCATGGCTCCGGCGGGAGTGATCTACAATGAGCAGTTCTTC. Encoded protein: CMAPAGVIYNEQFF. The chain carries TRBV20-1 and TRBJ2-1; TRBD2 matches 7 bases. The CDR3 extends over 14 amino acids. Germline CDR1 reads DFQATT; CDR2 reads SNEGSKA (reference sequence).

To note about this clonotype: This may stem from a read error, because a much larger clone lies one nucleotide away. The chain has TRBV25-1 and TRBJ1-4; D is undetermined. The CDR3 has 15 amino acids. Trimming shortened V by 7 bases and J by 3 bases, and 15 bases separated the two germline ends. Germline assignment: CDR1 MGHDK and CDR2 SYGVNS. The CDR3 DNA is TGTGCCAGCATTGGTTTAGGGAGCTCTAATGAAAAACTGTTTTTT. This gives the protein CASIGLGSSNEKLFF.

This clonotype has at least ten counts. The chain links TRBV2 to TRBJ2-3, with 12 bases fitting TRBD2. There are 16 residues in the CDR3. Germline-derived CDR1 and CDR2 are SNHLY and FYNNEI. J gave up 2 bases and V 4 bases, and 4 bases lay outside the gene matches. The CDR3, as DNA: TGTGCCAGCAGTGTGGGACTAGCGGGCTTCACAGATACGCAGTATTTT. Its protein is CASSVGLAGFTDTQYF. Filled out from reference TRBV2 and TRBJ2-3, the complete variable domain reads EPEVTQTPSHQVTQMGQEVILRCVPISNHLYFYWYRQILGQKVEFLVSFYNNEISEKSEIFDDQFSVERPDGSNFTLKIRSTKLEDSAMYFCASSVGLAGFTDTQYFGPGTRLTVL.

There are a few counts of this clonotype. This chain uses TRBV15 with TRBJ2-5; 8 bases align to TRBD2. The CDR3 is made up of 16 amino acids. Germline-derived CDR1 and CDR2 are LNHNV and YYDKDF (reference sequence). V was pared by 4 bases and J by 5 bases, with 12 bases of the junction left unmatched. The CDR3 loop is CATSTRWSGSSETQYF. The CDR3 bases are TGTGCCACCAGCACCCGATGGAGCGGGAGCAGCGAGACCCAGTACTTC. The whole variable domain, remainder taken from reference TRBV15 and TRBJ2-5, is DAMVIQNPRYQVTQFGKPVTLSCSQTLNHNVMYWYQQKSSQAPKLLFHYYDKDFNNEADTPDNFQSRRPNTSFCFLDIRSPGLGDTAMYLCATSTRWSGSSETQYFGPGTRLLVL.

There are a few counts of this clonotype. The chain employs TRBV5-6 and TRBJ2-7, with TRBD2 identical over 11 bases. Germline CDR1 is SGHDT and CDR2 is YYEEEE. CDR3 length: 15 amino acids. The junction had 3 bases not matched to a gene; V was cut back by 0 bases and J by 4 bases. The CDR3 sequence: CASSLEASGRYEQYF. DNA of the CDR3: TGTGCCAGCAGCTTGGAGGCTAGCGGGAGGTACGAGCAGTACTTC.

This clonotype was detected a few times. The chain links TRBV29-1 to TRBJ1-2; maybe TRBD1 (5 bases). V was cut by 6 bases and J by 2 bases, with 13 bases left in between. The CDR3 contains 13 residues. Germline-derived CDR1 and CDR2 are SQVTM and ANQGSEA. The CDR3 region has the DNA TGCAGCGTGCTGGATGGGGCGAACTATGGCTACACCTTC. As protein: CSVLDGANYGYTF.

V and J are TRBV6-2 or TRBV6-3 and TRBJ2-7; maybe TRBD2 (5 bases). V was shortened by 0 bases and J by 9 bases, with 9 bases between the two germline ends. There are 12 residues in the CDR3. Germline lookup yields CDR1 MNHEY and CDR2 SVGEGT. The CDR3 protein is CASSYSDWGQYF. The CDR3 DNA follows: TGTGCCAGCAGTTACTCGGACTGGGGGCAGTACTTC.